This entry features one TCR beta chain sequence. These data belong to a study of T cell responses to AZD1222 COVID-19 vaccine. CDR1 and CDR2 (germline): SNHLY, FYNNEI. The V segment lost 1 base and the J segment 0 bases; nucleotides outside the gene matches: 4. CDR3 size: 18 residues. Measured with immunoSEQ multiplex PCR; TCRdb has only the in-frame clones, and not every one. The data show 130,000 or so clones, around 83% seen once. The chain uses TRBV2 and TRBJ2-4; 12 positions agree with TRBD2. This TCR was recovered from an adult in good health. The specimen comprised peripheral blood, sampled on day 0 of AZD1222 vaccination. DNA of the CDR3: TGTGCCAGCAGTGAAGGACTAGCGGGAGCTCGAGCCAAAAACATTCAGTACTTC. The encoded protein is CASSEGLAGARAKNIQYF.